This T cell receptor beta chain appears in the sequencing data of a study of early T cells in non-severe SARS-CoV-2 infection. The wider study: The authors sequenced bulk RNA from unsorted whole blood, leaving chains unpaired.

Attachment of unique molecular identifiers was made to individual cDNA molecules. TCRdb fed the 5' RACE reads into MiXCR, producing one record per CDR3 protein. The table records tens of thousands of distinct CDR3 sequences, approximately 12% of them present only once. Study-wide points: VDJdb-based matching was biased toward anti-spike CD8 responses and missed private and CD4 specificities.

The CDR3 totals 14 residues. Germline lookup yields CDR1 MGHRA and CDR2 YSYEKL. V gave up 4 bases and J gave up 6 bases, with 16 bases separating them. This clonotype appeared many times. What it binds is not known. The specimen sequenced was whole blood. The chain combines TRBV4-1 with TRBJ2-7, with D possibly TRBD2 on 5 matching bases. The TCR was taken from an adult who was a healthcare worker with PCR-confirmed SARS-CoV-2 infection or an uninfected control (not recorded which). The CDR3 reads CASSPTRGIPEQYF. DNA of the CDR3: TGCGCCAGCAGCCCCACGAGAGGGATCCCCGAGCAGTACTTC.